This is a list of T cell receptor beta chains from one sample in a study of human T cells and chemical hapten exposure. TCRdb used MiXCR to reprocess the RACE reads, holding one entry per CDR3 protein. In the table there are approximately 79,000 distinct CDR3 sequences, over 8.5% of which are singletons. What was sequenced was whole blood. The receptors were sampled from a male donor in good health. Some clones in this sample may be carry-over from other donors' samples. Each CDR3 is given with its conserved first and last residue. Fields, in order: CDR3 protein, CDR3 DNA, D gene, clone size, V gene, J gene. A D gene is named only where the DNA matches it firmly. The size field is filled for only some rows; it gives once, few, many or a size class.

CSARDPMTGIYEKLFF	TGCAGTGCTAGAGATCCAATGACAGGGATCTATGAAAAACTGTTTTTT	TRBD1	few	TRBV20-1	TRBJ1-4
CSVPTGTSSYEQYF	TGCAGCGTTCCTACAGGCACGAGCTCCTACGAGCAGTACTTC	.	.	TRBV29-1	TRBJ2-7
CASSESGSSYEQYF	TGTGCCAGCAGTGAAAGCGGGAGCTCCTACGAGCAGTACTTC	TRBD2	few	TRBV2	TRBJ2-7
CSAFIQGSSYEQYF	TGCAGTGCTTTTATCCAGGGTAGCTCCTACGAGCAGTACTTC	.	many	TRBV20-1	TRBJ2-7
CATGVNLIFDTQYF	TGTGCCACCGGGGTCAACCTAATCTTTGACACGCAGTATTTT	.	few	TRBV12-3/TRBV12-4	TRBJ2-3
CASSAPRTMNQPQHF	TGTGCCAGCAGCGCCCCTCGAACGATGAATCAGCCCCAGCATTTT	.	.	TRBV7-8	TRBJ1-5
CSARDFQLGLHEQYF	TGCAGTGCTAGAGATTTTCAGCTAGGGCTGCACGAGCAGTACTTC	.	few	TRBV20-1	TRBJ2-7
CASSPDSSSTDTQYF	TGCGCCAGCAGCCCGGACAGTTCAAGCACAGATACGCAGTATTTT	.	few	TRBV5-1	TRBJ2-3
CASSTTFSYNEQFF	TGTGCCAGCTCTACAACCTTCTCCTACAATGAGCAGTTCTTC	.	.	TRBV2	TRBJ2-1
CASSSLLSGANVLTF	TGTGCCAGCAGTTCCCTTCTCTCTGGGGCCAACGTCCTGACTTTC	.	.	TRBV27	TRBJ2-6
CASSQTVSYEQYF	TGTGCCAGCAGCCAGACAGTCTCCTACGAGCAGTACTTC	.	few	TRBV27	TRBJ2-7
CSARARGGRVDTQYF	TGCAGTGCTAGAGCGCGGGGCGGGAGGGTAGATACGCAGTATTTT	TRBD2	.	TRBV20-1	TRBJ2-3
CASSQGPLNTEAFF	TGTGCCAGCAGCCAAGGGCCCCTGAACACTGAAGCTTTCTTT	.	.	TRBV4-2	TRBJ1-1
CASSTGTATNNEQFF	TGTGCCAGCAGCACCGGGACAGCAACTAACAATGAGCAGTTCTTC	TRBD1	few	TRBV7-9	TRBJ2-1
CASSVLAGGLGVDTQYF	TGTGCCAGCAGCGTCTTAGCTGGGGGGCTGGGCGTAGATACGCAGTATTTT	.	.	TRBV9	TRBJ2-3
CASSPGTGGYSPLHF	TGTGCCAGCAGTCCCGGAACAGGGGGGTATTCACCCCTCCACTTT	TRBD1	.	TRBV6-5	TRBJ1-6
CASSQGRSYTF	TGTGCCAGCAGCCAGGGACGGAGCTACACCTTC	.	.	TRBV3-1	TRBJ1-2
CASRGTSGSPAGELFF	TGTGCCAGCAGGGGAACTAGCGGGAGCCCGGCCGGGGAGCTGTTTTTT	TRBD2	.	TRBV6-5	TRBJ2-2
CASRLWTAINSPLHF	TGTGCCAGCCGATTATGGACAGCCATAAATTCACCCCTCCACTTT	.	.	TRBV7-2	TRBJ1-6
CASSEEGTNTEAFF	TGTGCCAGCAGTGAAGAGGGCACTAACACTGAAGCTTTCTTT	.	.	TRBV6-1	TRBJ1-1
CASSSRVDTQYF	TGTGCCAGCAGCTCGAGGGTAGATACGCAGTATTTT	.	many	TRBV11-2	TRBJ2-3
CASSSRQGQGGETQYF	TGTGCCAGCAGTTCCCGACAGGGACAGGGGGGAGAGACCCAGTACTTC	TRBD1	.	TRBV12-3/TRBV12-4	TRBJ2-5
CASRPGPGDEQYF	TGTGCCAGCAGACCGGGACCCGGCGACGAGCAGTACTTC	.	.	TRBV27	TRBJ2-7
CASTKGGGVFNEQFF	TGTGCCAGCACCAAAGGGGGGGGGGTCTTCAATGAGCAGTTCTTC	.	few	TRBV6-1	TRBJ2-1
CSALPLAGLGDTQYF	TGCAGTGCCTTACCCTTAGCGGGCCTGGGGGATACGCAGTATTTT	TRBD2	medium-sized	TRBV20-1	TRBJ2-3
CASSFGGGPPGTDTQYF	TGTGCCAGCAGTTTTGGGGGGGGGCCCCCCGGCACAGATACGCAGTATTTT	.	.	TRBV12-3/TRBV12-4	TRBJ2-3
CASSLYYEGAAEAFF	TGCGCCAGCAGCTTGTATTATGAGGGCGCGGCTGAAGCTTTCTTT	.	.	TRBV5-1	TRBJ1-1
CASSPGQGLAEAFF	TGTGCCAGCAGTCCCGGACAGGGTCTGGCTGAAGCTTTCTTT	TRBD1	many	TRBV12-3/TRBV12-4	TRBJ1-1